Listed here are 5 T cell receptor beta chains from one sample, sequenced in a study of blood T cell repertoires in COVID-19. Libraries were prepared by immunoSEQ multiplex PCR; TCRdb keeps only in-frame clonotypes and omits some of them. The sample gives 100,000 to 120,000 clones, 70% to 90% of which show up once; 4.8% is in the top ten. The specimen sequenced was peripheral blood. The receptors stem from a human donor in a cohort sampled during active COVID-19.

The V and J genes are TRBV29-1 and TRBJ2-3; no definite D call. CDR1 SQVTM and CDR2 ANQGSEA come from the germline V gene. Trimming removed 1 base at V and 2 bases at J, with 7 bases between. This CDR3 is 13 amino acids long. The CDR3 reads CSVEVSHTDTQYF. In DNA form, the CDR3 reads TGCAGCGTTGAAGTGAGCCACACAGATACGCAGTATTTT.

The chain uses TRBV28 and TRBJ1-1, with D possibly TRBD1 on 6 matching bases. V was shortened by 5 bases and J by 3 bases, with 7 bases between the two germline ends. The CDR3 totals 12 residues. From germline, CDR1 is MDHEN and CDR2 SYDVKM. CDR3 amino acids: CASSGQHTEAFF. CDR3 sequence (DNA): TGTGCCAGCAGTGGACAGCACACTGAAGCTTTCTTT.

V gene TRBV5-1 combines with J gene TRBJ2-7, with 9 bases that match TRBD2. The CDR3 has 17 amino acids. Trimming removed 2 bases from V and 5 bases from J; junction bases left unmatched: 14. Germline CDR1 and CDR2: SGHRS and YFSETQ. CDR3 in DNA: TGCGCCAGCAGCTTCGAGCTAGCGGGAACATCGCGCCACGAGCAGTACTTC. It codes for CASSFELAGTSRHEQYF.

The CDR3 DNA follows: TGTGCCAGCAGTAATAACCAGGGTGGGCAGCCCCAGCATTTT. Translated, it gives CASSNNQGGQPQHF. The chain combines TRBV7-3 with TRBJ1-5; maybe TRBD1 (5 bases). V lost 6 bases, J lost 7 bases, and 16 bases lay in between. The length of the CDR3 is 14 residues. CDR1 and CDR2 (germline): SGHTA, FQGTGA.

The genes are TRBV7-9 and TRBJ2-1, with D possibly TRBD1 on 6 matching bases. The CDR3 has 16 amino acids. V was cut by 1 base and J by 7 bases, with 17 bases left in between. The germline gives CDR1 SEHNR, CDR2 FQNEAQ (reference sequence). The CDR3 DNA reads as TGTGCCAGCAGCTTAGTTCAGGGGTCGAGCAAGAATGAGCAGTTCTTC. It is translated as CASSLVQGSSKNEQFF.